This T cell receptor beta chain was identified during a study of beta chain features in type 1 diabetes. Study at large: There was similarity between patients and healthy donors in age, gender and cell yields.

Germline V gene data show CDR1 as SGHAT and CDR2 as FQNNGV. The CDR3 totals 13 residues. V was pared by 5 bases and J by 12 bases, with 17 bases between. The authors reverse transcribed all of the isolated RNA, so sequencing captured expressed TCRB transcripts. Libraries were prepared by immunoSEQ multiplex PCR; TCRdb keeps only in-frame clonotypes and omits some of them. The sample has 300,000 or so clones; approximately 13% are singletons. Concerning this clone: The target antigen is unknown.

Study results and limitations: A possible short-template PCR bias applies equally to patients and controls. All four CD4+ subsets from Type 1 diabetes patients carried moderately but significantly shorter TCRB CDR3s.

The receptor comes from a woman between 18 and 29 years old with type 1 diabetes. The material sequenced was naive CD4+ T cells from blood. The chain links TRBV11-2 to TRBJ2-1, with D possibly matching TRBD1 (5 bases). CDR3 nucleotides: TGTGCCAGCAGCCAACCCTGGGGCGTAGGGCAGTTCTTC. Translation gives CASSQPWGVGQFF.